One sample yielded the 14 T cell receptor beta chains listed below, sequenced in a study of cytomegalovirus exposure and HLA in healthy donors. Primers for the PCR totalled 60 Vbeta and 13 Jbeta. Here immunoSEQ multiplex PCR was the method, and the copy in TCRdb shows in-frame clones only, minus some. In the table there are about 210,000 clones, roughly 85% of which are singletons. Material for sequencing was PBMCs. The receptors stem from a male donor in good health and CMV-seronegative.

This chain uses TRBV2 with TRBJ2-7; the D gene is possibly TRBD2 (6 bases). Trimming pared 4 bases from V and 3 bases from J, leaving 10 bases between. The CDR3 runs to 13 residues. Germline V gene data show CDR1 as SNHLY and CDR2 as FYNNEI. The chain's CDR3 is CASSVPGGYEQYF. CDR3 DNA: TGTGCCAGCAGTGTCCCCGGGGGCTACGAGCAGTACTTC.

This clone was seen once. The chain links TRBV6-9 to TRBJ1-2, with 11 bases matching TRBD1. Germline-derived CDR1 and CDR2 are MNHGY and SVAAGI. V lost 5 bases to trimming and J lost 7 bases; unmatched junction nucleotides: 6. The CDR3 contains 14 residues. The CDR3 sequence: CASSGDRGWCGYTF. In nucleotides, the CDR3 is TGTGCCAGCAGTGGGGACAGGGGGTGGTGTGGCTACACCTTC.

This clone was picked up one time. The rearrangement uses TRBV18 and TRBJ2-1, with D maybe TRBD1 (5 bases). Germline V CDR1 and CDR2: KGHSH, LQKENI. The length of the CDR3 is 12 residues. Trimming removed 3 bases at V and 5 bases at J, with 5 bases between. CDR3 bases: TGTGCCAGCTCACCGACAGACAATGAGCAGTTCTTC. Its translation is CASSPTDNEQFF.

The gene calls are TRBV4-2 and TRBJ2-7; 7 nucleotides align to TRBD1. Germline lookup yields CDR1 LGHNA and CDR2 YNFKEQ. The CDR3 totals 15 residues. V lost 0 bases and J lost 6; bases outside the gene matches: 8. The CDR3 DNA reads TGTGCCAGCAGCCAAGATGGAACAGGGGTATTCGAGCAGTACTTC. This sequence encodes CASSQDGTGVFEQYF.

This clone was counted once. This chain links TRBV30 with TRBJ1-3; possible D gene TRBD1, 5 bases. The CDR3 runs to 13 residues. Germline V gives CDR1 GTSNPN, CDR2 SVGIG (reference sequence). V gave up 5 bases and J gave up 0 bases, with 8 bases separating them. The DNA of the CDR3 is TGTGCCTGGGACAGCTTCTCTGGAAACACCATATATTTT. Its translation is CAWDSFSGNTIYF.

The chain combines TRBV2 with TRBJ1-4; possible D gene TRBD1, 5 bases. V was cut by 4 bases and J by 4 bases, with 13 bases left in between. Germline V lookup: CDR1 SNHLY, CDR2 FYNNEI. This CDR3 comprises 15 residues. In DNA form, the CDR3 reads TGTGCCAGCAGTGGGCTTCCCCAGGGTAATGAAAAACTGTTTTTT. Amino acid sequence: CASSGLPQGNEKLFF.

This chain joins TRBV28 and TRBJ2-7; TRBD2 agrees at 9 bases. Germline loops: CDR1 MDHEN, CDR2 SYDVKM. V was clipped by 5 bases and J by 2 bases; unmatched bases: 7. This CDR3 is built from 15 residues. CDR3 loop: CASSEEAGGPYEQYF. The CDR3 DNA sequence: TGTGCCAGCAGTGAAGAAGCGGGAGGCCCCTACGAGCAGTACTTC.

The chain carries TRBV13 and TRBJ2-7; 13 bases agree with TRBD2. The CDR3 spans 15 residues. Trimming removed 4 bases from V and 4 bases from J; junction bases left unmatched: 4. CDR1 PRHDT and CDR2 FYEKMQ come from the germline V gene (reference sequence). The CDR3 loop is CASSSRTSGSYEQYF. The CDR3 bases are TGTGCCAGCAGCTCCCGGACTAGCGGGAGTTACGAGCAGTACTTC.

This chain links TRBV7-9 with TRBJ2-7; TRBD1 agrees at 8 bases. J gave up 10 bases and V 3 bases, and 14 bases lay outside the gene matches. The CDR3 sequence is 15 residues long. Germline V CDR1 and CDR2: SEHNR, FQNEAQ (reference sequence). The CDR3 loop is CASSFVIGQGLFQYF. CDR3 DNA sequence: TGTGCCAGCAGCTTCGTTATAGGACAGGGATTGTTTCAGTACTTC.

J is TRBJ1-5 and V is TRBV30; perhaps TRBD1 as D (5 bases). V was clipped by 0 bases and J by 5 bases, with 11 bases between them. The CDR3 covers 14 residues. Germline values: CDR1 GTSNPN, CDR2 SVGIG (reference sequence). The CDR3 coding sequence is TGTGCCTGGAGTGTAGGGGCAGACTATCAGCCCCAGCATTTT. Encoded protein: CAWSVGADYQPQHF.

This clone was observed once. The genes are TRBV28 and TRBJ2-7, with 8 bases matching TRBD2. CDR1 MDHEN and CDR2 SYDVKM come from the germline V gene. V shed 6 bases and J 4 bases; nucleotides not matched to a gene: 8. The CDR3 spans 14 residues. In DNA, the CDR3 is TGTGCCAGCAGCGGGAGGGGGGAGGGATACGAGCAGTACTTC. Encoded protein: CASSGRGEGYEQYF.

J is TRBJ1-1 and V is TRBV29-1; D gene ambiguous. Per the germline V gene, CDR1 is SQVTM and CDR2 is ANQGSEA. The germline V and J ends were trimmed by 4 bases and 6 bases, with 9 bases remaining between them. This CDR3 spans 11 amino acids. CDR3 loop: CSVALIPEAFF. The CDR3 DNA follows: TGCAGCGTTGCTCTAATCCCTGAAGCTTTCTTT. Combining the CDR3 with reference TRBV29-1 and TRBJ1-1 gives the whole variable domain SAVISQKPSRDICQRGTSLTIQCQVDSQVTMMFWYRQQPGQSLTLIATANQGSEATYESGFVIDKFPISRPNLTFSTLTVSNMSPEDSSIYLCSVALIPEAFFGQGTRLTVV.

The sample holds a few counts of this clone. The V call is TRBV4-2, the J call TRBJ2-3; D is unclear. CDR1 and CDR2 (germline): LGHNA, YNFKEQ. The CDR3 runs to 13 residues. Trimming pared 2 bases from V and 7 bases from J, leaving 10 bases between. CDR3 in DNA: TGTGCCAGCAGCCAACTTAGAAGTTATACGCAGTATTTT. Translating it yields CASSQLRSYTQYF.

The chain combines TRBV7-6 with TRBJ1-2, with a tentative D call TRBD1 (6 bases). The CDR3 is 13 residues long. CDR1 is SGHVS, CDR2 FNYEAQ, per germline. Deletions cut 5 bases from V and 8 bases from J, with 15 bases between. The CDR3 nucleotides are TGTGCCAGCAGCCAATGGGGGGGCAAAGGCTACACCTTC. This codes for CASSQWGGKGYTF.